A single sample gave rise to the 10 T cell receptor beta chains below, sequenced in a study of T cell responses to AZD1222 COVID-19 vaccine. TCRdb keeps only in-frame clones here, not all; method: immunoSEQ multiplex PCR. Among some 69,000 clones listed, about 85% were seen once. Sequenced material: peripheral blood, taken on day 0 of AZD1222 vaccination. These TCRs come from an adult in good health.

The chain employs TRBV28 and TRBJ1-5; weak D call: TRBD1 (6 bases). CDR1 is MDHEN and CDR2 is SYDVKM in the germline V gene. V gave up 5 bases and J gave up 3 bases, with 14 bases separating them. This CDR3 comprises 15 residues. CDR3: CASSETGPDNQPQHF. CDR3 coding DNA: TGTGCCAGCAGTGAAACAGGGCCCGACAATCAGCCCCAGCATTTT.

The chain carries TRBV12-5 and TRBJ1-1; D is possibly TRBD1 (5 bases). CDR1 LGHNT and CDR2 FRNRAP come from the germline V gene. Deletions cut 2 bases from V and 5 bases from J, with 12 bases between. This CDR3 is built from 14 residues. The CDR3 DNA sequence: TGTGCTAGTGGTTTGACCAGGACAAGGACTGAAGCTTTCTTT. Translated: CASGLTRTRTEAFF.

CDR3 residues: CASGQGVLTTGELFF. The CDR3 DNA reads as TGTGCTAGTGGCCAAGGGGTTTTGACCACCGGGGAGCTGTTTTTT. V gene TRBV12-5 combines with J gene TRBJ2-2; the D gene is possibly TRBD1 (5 bases). V lost 6 bases, J lost 4 bases, and 15 bases lay in between. The CDR3 covers 15 residues. Germline V lookup: CDR1 LGHNT, CDR2 FRNRAP.

The chain joins TRBV18 to TRBJ1-6, with D tentatively TRBD1 (5 bases). From germline, CDR1 is KGHSH and CDR2 LQKENI. V lost 2 bases, J lost 8 bases, and 13 bases lay in between. The CDR3 covers 15 residues. The CDR3 region is CASSPMVGEHSPLHF. The CDR3 bases are TGTGCCAGCTCACCAATGGTAGGGGAGCATTCACCCCTCCACTTT.

This chain joins TRBV7-8 and TRBJ1-5, with 11 bases matching TRBD1. J was trimmed by 5 bases and V by 4 bases; bases with no gene match: 4. Germline V gene sequence: CDR1 SGHVS, CDR2 FQNEAQ. This CDR3 is built from 15 residues. As DNA, the CDR3 is TGTGCCAGCAGCTCTCGGACAGGGGGCGATCAGCCCCAGCATTTT. It translates to CASSSRTGGDQPQHF.

The gene calls are TRBV5-6 and TRBJ2-4; no clear D. Per the germline V gene, CDR1 is SGHDT and CDR2 is YYEEEE. The CDR3 length is 11 residues. Between the trimmed V and J ends, which lost 0 bases and 11 bases, there was a span of 6 bases. The CDR3 DNA reads as TGTGCCAGCAGCTTGGGAACCGTTCAGTACTTC. This sequence encodes CASSLGTVQYF.

The chain recombines TRBV27 with TRBJ1-4; the D gene is possibly TRBD1 (5 bases). The CDR3 length is 15 residues. CDR1 and CDR2 (germline): MNHEY, SMNVEV (reference sequence). The ends were cut back, 6 bases at V and 5 bases at J, with 16 bases in the middle. The CDR3 sequence: CASSLGGRANEKLFF. The CDR3 DNA reads TGTGCCAGCAGCCTCGGGGGACGGGCAAATGAAAAACTGTTTTTT.

The V gene is TRBV5-4, the J gene TRBJ2-5; D gene unclear. V lost 3 bases to trimming and J lost 5 bases, with 11 bases between them. The CDR3 loop spans 13 amino acids. Germline values: CDR1 SGHNT, CDR2 YYREEE (reference sequence). Written as DNA, the CDR3 is TGTGCCAGCAGCTATTCTTACGGGGAGACCCAGTACTTC. It is translated as CASSYSYGETQYF.

This clone was detected only a few times. The chain employs TRBV14 and TRBJ1-1, with TRBD1 matching 8 bases. The CDR3 consists of 14 residues. Germline V CDR1 and CDR2: SGHDN, FVKESK. V gave up 4 bases and J gave up 5 bases; unmatched junction bases: 6. CDR3 residues: CASSRQGAGTEAFF. Here the CDR3 DNA reads TGTGCCAGCAGCCGGCAGGGGGCTGGTACTGAAGCTTTCTTT.

The chain is built from TRBV5-1 and TRBJ2-1; D call uncertain. CDR1 and CDR2 from the germline V gene are SGHRS and YFSETQ. V dropped 0 bases and J dropped 0 bases, with 10 bases sitting between them. This CDR3 comprises 16 residues. This CDR3 is CASSLGGKSSYNEQFF. The DNA for the CDR3 is TGCGCCAGCAGCTTGGGAGGAAAGAGCTCCTACAATGAGCAGTTCTTC.